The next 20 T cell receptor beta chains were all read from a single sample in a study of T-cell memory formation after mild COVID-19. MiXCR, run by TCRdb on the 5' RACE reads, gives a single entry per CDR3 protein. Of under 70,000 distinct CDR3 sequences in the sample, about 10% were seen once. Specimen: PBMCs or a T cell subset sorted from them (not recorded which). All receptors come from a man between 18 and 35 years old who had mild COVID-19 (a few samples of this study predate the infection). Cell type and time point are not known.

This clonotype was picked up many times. CDR3 nucleotides: TGCAGCGTTGACCTGATCGGGCCAGATACGCAGTATTTT. It codes for CSVDLIGPDTQYF. This chain links TRBV29-1 with TRBJ2-3; D is uncertain. The CDR3 is 13 amino acids. Germline V gene sequence: CDR1 SQVTM, CDR2 ANQGSEA. Trimming left V 3 bases short and J 4 bases short, with 11 bases between.

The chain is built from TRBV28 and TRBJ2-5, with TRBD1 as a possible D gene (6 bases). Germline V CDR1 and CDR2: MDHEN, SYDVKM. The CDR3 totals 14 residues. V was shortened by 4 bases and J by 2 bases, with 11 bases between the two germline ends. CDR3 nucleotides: TGTGCCAGCAGTTCAGGGGCGACTCAAGAGACCCAGTACTTC. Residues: CASSSGATQETQYF. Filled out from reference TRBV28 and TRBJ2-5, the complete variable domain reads DVKVTQSSRYLVKRTGEKVFLECVQDMDHENMFWYRQDPGLGLRLIYFSYDVKMKEKGDIPEGYSVSREKKERFSLILESASTNQTSMYLCASSSGATQETQYFGPGTRLLVL.

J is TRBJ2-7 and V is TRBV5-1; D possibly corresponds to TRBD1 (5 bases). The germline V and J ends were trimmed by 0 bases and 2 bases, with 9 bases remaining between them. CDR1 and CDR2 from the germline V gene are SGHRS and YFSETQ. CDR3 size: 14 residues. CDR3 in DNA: TGCGCCAGCAGCTTGGTCCAGGGCCCCTACGAGCAGTACTTC. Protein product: CASSLVQGPYEQYF.

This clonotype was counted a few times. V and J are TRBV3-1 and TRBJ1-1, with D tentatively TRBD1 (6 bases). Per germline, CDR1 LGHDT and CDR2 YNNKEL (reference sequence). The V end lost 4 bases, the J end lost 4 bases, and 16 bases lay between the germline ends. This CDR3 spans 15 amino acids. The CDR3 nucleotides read TGTGCCAGCAGCCGGCAGGGATTAGGGGGCACTGAAGCTTTCTTT. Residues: CASSRQGLGGTEAFF.

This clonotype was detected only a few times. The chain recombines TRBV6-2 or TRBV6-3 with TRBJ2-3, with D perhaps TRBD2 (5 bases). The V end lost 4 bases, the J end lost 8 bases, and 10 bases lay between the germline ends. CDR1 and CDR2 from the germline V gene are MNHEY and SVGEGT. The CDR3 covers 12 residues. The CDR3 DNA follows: TGTGCCAGCAGTTTCGTGGGGAGTACGCAGTATTTT. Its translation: CASSFVGSTQYF.

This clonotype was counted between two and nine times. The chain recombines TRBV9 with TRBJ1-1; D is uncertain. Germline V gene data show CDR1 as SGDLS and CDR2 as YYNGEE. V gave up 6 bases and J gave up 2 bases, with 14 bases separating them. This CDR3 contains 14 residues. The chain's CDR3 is CASNPGPPNTEAFF. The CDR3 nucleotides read TGTGCCAGCAACCCCGGGCCCCCTAACACTGAAGCTTTCTTT.

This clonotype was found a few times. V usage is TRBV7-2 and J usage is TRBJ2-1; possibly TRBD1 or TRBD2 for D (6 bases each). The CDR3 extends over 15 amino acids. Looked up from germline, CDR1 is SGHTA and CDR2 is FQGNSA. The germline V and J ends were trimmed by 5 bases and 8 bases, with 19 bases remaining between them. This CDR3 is CASSVQGGSFDEQFF. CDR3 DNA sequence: TGTGCCAGCAGCGTACAGGGAGGATCTTTCGATGAGCAGTTCTTC.

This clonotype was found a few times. The CDR3 nucleotides are TGTGCCAGCAGTTACCGGACAGGGAAGGCTGAGCAGTTCTTC. It is translated as CASSYRTGKAEQFF. The V gene is TRBV6-2 or TRBV6-3, the J gene TRBJ2-1, with 8 positions matching TRBD1. V gave up 2 bases and J gave up 9 bases; unmatched junction bases: 6. The CDR3 spans 14 residues. The germline CDR1 and CDR2 sequences are MNHEY and SVGEGT.

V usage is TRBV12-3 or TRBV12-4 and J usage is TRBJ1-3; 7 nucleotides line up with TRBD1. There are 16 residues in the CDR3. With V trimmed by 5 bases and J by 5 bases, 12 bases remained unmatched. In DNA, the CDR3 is TGTGCCAGCAGTACGCTGACAGGGAATTATAGAAACACCATATATTTT. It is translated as CASSTLTGNYRNTIYF.

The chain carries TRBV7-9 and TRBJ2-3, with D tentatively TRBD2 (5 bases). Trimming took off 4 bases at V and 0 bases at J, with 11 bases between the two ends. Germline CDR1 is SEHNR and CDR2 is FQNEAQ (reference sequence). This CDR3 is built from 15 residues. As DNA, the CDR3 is TGTGCCAGCAGCTATACTGGCGGGAGCACAGATACGCAGTATTTT. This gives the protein CASSYTGGSTDTQYF.

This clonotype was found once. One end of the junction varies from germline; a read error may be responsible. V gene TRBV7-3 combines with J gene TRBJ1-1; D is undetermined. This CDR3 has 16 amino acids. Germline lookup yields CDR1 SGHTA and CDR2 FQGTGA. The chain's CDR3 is CASSLAPGDLNTETFF. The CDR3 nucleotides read TGTGCCAGCAGCTTAGCCCCCGGAGATTTGAACACTGAAACTTTCTTT.

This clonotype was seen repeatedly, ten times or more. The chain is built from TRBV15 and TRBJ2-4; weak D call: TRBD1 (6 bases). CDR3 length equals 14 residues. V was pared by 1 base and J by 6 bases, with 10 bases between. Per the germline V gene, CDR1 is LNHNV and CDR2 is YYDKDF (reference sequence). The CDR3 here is CATSRVKDRNIQYF. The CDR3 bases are TGTGCCACCAGCAGAGTTAAGGACAGAAACATTCAGTACTTC.

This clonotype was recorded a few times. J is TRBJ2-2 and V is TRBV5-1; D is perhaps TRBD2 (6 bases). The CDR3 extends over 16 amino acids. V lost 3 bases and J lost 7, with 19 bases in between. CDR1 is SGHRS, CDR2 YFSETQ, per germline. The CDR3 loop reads CASSSQTGTSYGELFF. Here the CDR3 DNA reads TGCGCCAGCAGCTCGCAGACCGGCACTAGCTACGGGGAGCTGTTTTTT.

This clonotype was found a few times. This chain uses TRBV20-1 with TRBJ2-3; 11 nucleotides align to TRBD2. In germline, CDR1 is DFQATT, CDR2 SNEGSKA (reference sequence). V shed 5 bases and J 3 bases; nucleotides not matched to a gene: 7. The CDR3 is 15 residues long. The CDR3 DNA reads TGCAGTGCTCCCGTTAGCGGGGGGGCAACAGATACGCAGTATTTT. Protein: CSAPVSGGATDTQYF.

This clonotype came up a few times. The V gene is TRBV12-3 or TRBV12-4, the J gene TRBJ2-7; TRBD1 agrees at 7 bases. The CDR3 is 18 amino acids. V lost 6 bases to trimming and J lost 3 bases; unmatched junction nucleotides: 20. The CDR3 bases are TGTGCCAGCAGGCCCACCCGACAGGGTACTCGCCCAAACTACGAGCAGTACTTC. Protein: CASRPTRQGTRPNYEQYF.

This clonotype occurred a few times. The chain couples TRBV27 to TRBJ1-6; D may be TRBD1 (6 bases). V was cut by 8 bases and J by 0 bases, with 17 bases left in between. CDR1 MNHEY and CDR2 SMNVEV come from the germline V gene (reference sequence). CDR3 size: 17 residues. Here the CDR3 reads CASGQGPLSSYNSPLHF. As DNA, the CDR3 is TGTGCCAGCGGGCAGGGGCCCTTGAGCTCCTATAATTCACCCCTCCACTTT.

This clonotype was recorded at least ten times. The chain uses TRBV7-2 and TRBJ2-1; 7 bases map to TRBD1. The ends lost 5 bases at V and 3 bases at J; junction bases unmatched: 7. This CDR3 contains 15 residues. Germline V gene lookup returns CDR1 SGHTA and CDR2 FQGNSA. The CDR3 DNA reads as TGTGCCAGCAGCCCAGGGGGAGATATCTACAATGAGCAGTTCTTC. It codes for CASSPGGDIYNEQFF.

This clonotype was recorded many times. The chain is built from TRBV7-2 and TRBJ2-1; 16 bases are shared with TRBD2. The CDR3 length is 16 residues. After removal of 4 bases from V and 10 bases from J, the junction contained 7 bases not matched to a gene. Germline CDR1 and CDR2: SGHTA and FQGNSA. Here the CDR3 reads CASSSEGTSGGAEQFF. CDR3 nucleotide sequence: TGTGCCAGCAGCTCTGAAGGGACTAGCGGGGGGGCCGAGCAGTTCTTC.

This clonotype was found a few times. The DNA for the CDR3 is TGTGCCAGCAGCGTTACCGGACAGGGCTCAGGAAACACCATATATTTT. Protein product: CASSVTGQGSGNTIYF. The chain recombines TRBV9 with TRBJ1-3; 8 nucleotides agree with TRBD1. V was pared by 2 bases and J by 4 bases, with 8 bases of the junction left unmatched. Germline CDR1 and CDR2: SGDLS and YYNGEE. The CDR3 is 16 amino acids.

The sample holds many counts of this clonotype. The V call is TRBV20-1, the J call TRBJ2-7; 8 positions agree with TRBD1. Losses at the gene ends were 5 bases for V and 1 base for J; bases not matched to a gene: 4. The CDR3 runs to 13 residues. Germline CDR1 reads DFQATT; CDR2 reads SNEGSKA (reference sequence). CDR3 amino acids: CSALDRGSYEQYV. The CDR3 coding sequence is TGCAGTGCTCTAGACAGGGGTTCCTACGAGCAGTACGTC.